Listed here are 6 T cell receptor beta chains from one sample, sequenced in a study of blood T cell repertoires in COVID-19. Profiling relied on immunoSEQ multiplex PCR, and the TCRdb table lists in-frame clones only, not all of them. This sample carries 200,000 or so clones, roughly four fifths of them seen once, and the ten largest clones take around 14%. The sample taken for sequencing was peripheral blood. The source of these receptors is a man aged 30 to 45 with active or convalescent COVID-19.

V usage is TRBV4-3 and J usage is TRBJ2-7; D perhaps matches TRBD2 (7 bases). V lost 0 bases and J lost 5, with 20 bases in between. Germline CDR1 LGHNA, CDR2 YSLEER. The CDR3 sequence is 17 residues long. CDR3 loop: CASSQDPAGAGWNEQYF. In DNA, the CDR3 is TGCGCCAGCAGCCAAGATCCGGCGGGGGCGGGCTGGAACGAGCAGTACTTC.

The chain uses TRBV18 and TRBJ2-3; D gene ambiguous. The ends were cut back, 3 bases at V and 5 bases at J, with 6 bases in the middle. Germline CDR1 and CDR2: KGHSH and LQKENI. This CDR3 has 12 amino acids. Here the CDR3 reads CASSPSKDTQYF. CDR3 coding DNA: TGTGCCAGCTCACCGTCTAAAGATACGCAGTATTTT.

In this sample, this clone turned up once. The chain combines TRBV2 with TRBJ2-5; D ambiguous. The V gene lost 8 bases and the J gene lost 4 bases, with 8 bases spanning the gap. The germline V gene encodes CDR1 SNHLY and CDR2 FYNNEI. The CDR3 runs 11 residues. CDR3 sequence (DNA): TGTGCCAGCGGGCCCCCAGAGACCCAGTACTTC. Its protein product is CASGPPETQYF.

This chain uses TRBV5-1 with TRBJ2-3; D gene uncertain. This CDR3 has 12 amino acids. V was pared by 5 bases and J by 4 bases, with 8 bases between. Germline CDR1 SGHRS, CDR2 YFSETQ. For the CDR3, the DNA is TGCGCCAGCAGGAGAATCTCAGATACGCAGTATTTT. It yields the protein CASRRISDTQYF. The complete variable domain, with remaining parts taken from reference TRBV5-1 and TRBJ2-3, reads KAGVTQTPRYLIKTRGQQVTLSCSPISGHRSVSWYQQTPGQGLQFLFEYFSETQRNKGNFPGRFSGRQFSNSRSEMNVSTLELGDSALYLCASRRISDTQYFGPGTRLTVL.

The chain is built from TRBV19 and TRBJ1-1; perhaps TRBD1 as D (6 bases). Germline V lookup: CDR1 LNHDA, CDR2 SQIVND (reference sequence). V lost 5 bases and J 7 bases, leaving 20 bases between the germline ends. The CDR3 has 15 amino acids. The CDR3 DNA sequence: TGTGCCAGTAGTCCGCCACTTCCACAGGGATTTGAAGCTTTCTTT. Its translation is CASSPPLPQGFEAFF.

The chain links TRBV5-6 to TRBJ1-5, with 7 bases identical to TRBD1. The CDR3 runs to 18 residues. The V segment lost 5 bases and the J segment 3 bases; nucleotides outside the gene matches: 17. Germline values: CDR1 SGHDT, CDR2 YYEEEE. Here the CDR3 reads CASRLSTSGGRDNQPQHF. The CDR3 nucleotides are TGTGCCAGCAGACTATCAACTTCAGGGGGAAGGGACAATCAGCCCCAGCATTTT.